In its sample, the clone carrying this T cell receptor beta chain was seen once. No antigen is known for it. Use of 60 Vbeta and 13 Jbeta primers characterized the PCR. TCRdb keeps only in-frame clones here, not all; method: immunoSEQ multiplex PCR. This table has 150,000 to 200,000 clones, over 75% appearing once. The sample comes from a study of cytomegalovirus exposure and HLA in healthy donors. Study overall: Drawn from HLA-typed donors, about 82 million unique TCRs were held in an early data release.

This CDR3 is 15 amino acids long. Per the germline V gene, CDR1 is LNHDA and CDR2 is SQIVND (reference sequence). Trimming at V came to 3 bases and at J to 4 bases, leaving 8 bases not matched to a gene. General observations from the study: Among the sequence variants, a highly shared cluster was likely an artifact of sequencing. A later analysis showed that HLA-associated TCR beta chains had undergone more clonal expansion than equally common others.

The sequence came from a man younger than 35 in good health and CMV-seronegative. The rearrangement links TRBV19 to TRBJ2-5; TRBD2 matches at 7 bases. The sequencing input was PBMCs. CDR3 loop: CASSMWGRAGETQYF. Here the CDR3 DNA reads TGTGCCAGTAGTATGTGGGGGAGGGCCGGAGAGACCCAGTACTTC.